Presented here are 14 T cell receptor beta chains from one specimen sequenced in a study of OX40 agonist ivuxolimab in advanced cancers. Only in-frame clones appear in the TCRdb table, and some are missing; sequencing was by immunoSEQ multiplex PCR. The table includes 55,000 to 70,000 clones, about 85% detected once. Sample: CD4+ or CD8+ T cells sorted from blood, taken in a trial of the OX40 agonist ivuxolimab. The receptors were sampled from an adult with an advanced solid tumor such as melanoma, head and neck, liver or kidney cancer.

CDR3 in DNA: TGTGCCAGCAGCCAAGATTTGGCCTCCAAAAACATTCAGTACTTC. This sequence encodes CASSQDLASKNIQYF. The V call is TRBV4-2, the J call TRBJ2-4, with D unclear. Trimming took off 0 bases at V and 2 bases at J, with 8 bases between the two ends. CDR3 length: 15 amino acids. Germline CDR1 and CDR2: LGHNA and YNFKEQ.

This chain connects TRBV7-2 to TRBJ1-2, with TRBD1 as a possible D gene (5 bases). The CDR3 loop spans 13 amino acids. CDR1 SGHTA and CDR2 FQGNSA come from the germline V gene. V was clipped by 9 bases and J by 5 bases, with 16 bases between them. CDR3 sequence: CASGTGGWYGYTF. CDR3 nucleotide sequence: TGTGCCAGTGGGACCGGGGGTTGGTATGGCTACACCTTC.

This rearrangement joins TRBV29-1 to TRBJ2-3; 9 bases match TRBD1. Germline loops: CDR1 SQVTM, CDR2 ANQGSEA. V gave up 5 bases and J gave up 3 bases; unmatched junction bases: 6. This CDR3 comprises 14 residues. CDR3 nucleotides: TGCAGCGTTACTGGGGACAGGGCAACAGATACGCAGTATTTT. Protein sequence: CSVTGDRATDTQYF.

The chain carries TRBV11-3 and TRBJ1-4, with D tentatively TRBD1 (6 bases). The CDR3 is made up of 15 amino acids. The V gene's germline CDR1 is SGHNT and CDR2 YENEEA. V gave up 4 bases and J gave up 3 bases, with 12 bases separating them. CDR3 amino acids: CASSSGGGPNEKLFF. The DNA of the CDR3 is TGTGCCAGCAGCTCCGGCGGGGGGCCTAATGAAAAACTGTTTTTT.

This clone was recorded once. The rearrangement links TRBV30 to TRBJ1-4; 7 bases are a match to TRBD1. Germline CDR1 and CDR2: GTSNPN and SVGIG (reference sequence). Unmatched junction bases numbered 3, after V lost 6 bases and J lost 5 bases. The CDR3 sequence is 12 residues long. The CDR3 nucleotides are TGTGCCTGCCAGACAGGGAATGAAAAACTGTTTTTT. Translated, it gives CACQTGNEKLFF.

This clone has a single count. The V and J genes are TRBV4-3 and TRBJ2-7; D gene ambiguous. The ends were cut back, 0 bases at V and 3 bases at J, with 9 bases in the middle. CDR1 LGHNA and CDR2 YSLEER come from the germline V gene. This CDR3 contains 14 residues. The CDR3 nucleotides read TGCGCCAGCAGCCAAGATCAGGAGAGCTACGAGCAGTACTTC. Translation gives CASSQDQESYEQYF.

This sequence joins TRBV27 and TRBJ2-7; either TRBD1 or TRBD2 may supply D (5 bases each). The CDR3 is made up of 13 amino acids. From germline, CDR1 is MNHEY and CDR2 SMNVEV (reference sequence). V was shortened by 4 bases and J by 1 base, with 8 bases between the two germline ends. CDR3 region: CASSSWGSYEQYF. CDR3 DNA sequence: TGTGCCAGCAGTTCTTGGGGGTCCTACGAGCAGTACTTC.

This chain connects TRBV6-5 to TRBJ2-5; no clear D. V lost 1 base and J 5 bases, leaving 11 bases between the germline ends. The CDR3 loop spans 14 amino acids. Germline CDR1 is MNHEY and CDR2 is SVGAGI. This CDR3 is CASSYFGRSETQYF. The CDR3 DNA sequence: TGTGCCAGCAGTTACTTCGGCAGGTCGGAGACCCAGTACTTC.

The V gene is TRBV10-3, the J gene TRBJ2-7, with D possibly being TRBD1 (6 bases). The V end lost 0 bases, the J end lost 3 bases, and 9 bases lay between the germline ends. The CDR3 totals 14 residues. CDR1 is ENHRY and CDR2 is SYGVKD in the germline V gene. The CDR3 is CAISESGQSYEQYF. CDR3 DNA sequence: TGTGCCATCAGTGAGTCAGGACAGAGCTACGAGCAGTACTTC.

The chain joins TRBV4-2 to TRBJ2-5, with D perhaps matching TRBD1 (5 bases). The CDR3 sequence is 14 residues long. Germline-derived CDR1 and CDR2 are LGHNA and YNFKEQ. V was trimmed by 0 bases and J by 3 bases, leaving 8 bases between them. This chain's CDR3 is CASSQEAREETQYF. The CDR3 DNA reads as TGTGCCAGCAGCCAAGAGGCCAGGGAAGAGACCCAGTACTTC.

Only one count was recorded for this clone. J is TRBJ2-5 and V is TRBV4-3; 9 nucleotides align to TRBD2. The V gene's germline CDR1 is LGHNA and CDR2 YSLEER. This CDR3 is built from 17 residues. With V trimmed by 4 bases and J by 3 bases, 12 bases remained unmatched. Here the CDR3 DNA reads TGCGCCAGCAGCCCAAGGGCTGGCGCTAGCGGGGAAGAGACCCAGTACTTC. This codes for CASSPRAGASGEETQYF.

The V call is TRBV5-4, the J call TRBJ2-5; 13 nucleotides align to TRBD2. The CDR3 has 16 amino acids. V shed 3 bases, J shed 1 base, and the junction held 3 bases outside the gene matches. The germline gives CDR1 SGHNT, CDR2 YYREEE (reference sequence). CDR3 bases: TGTGCCAGCAGCTCGGGACTAGCGGGATTCCAAGAGACCCAGTACTTC. It encodes CASSSGLAGFQETQYF.

This clone was seen a single time. The gene calls are TRBV9 and TRBJ1-3; unclear D gene. The V end was cut by 0 bases, the J end by 0 bases, with 10 bases between. CDR1 and CDR2 (germline): SGDLS, YYNGEE. The CDR3 totals 16 residues. The CDR3 reads CASSVEGVYSGNTIYF. CDR3 DNA: TGTGCCAGCAGCGTAGAGGGAGTTTACTCTGGAAACACCATATATTTT.

The chain is built from TRBV7-9 and TRBJ1-2; tentative D call: TRBD1 (5 bases). The CDR3 totals 16 residues. With 6 bases removed from V and 5 bases from J, the gap between germline ends came to 22 bases. Per the germline V gene, CDR1 is SEHNR and CDR2 is FQNEAQ (reference sequence). CDR3 protein: CASSPPIGDELYGYTF. CDR3 DNA: TGTGCCAGCAGTCCCCCGATTGGGGACGAATTATATGGCTACACCTTC.